A selection of T cell receptor beta chains follows, all from one sample in a study of blood T cell repertoires in COVID-19. Sequencing used immunoSEQ multiplex PCR; TCRdb keeps in-frame clones, though not all of them. This table holds 110,000 to 150,000 clones, 84% found once. What was sequenced was PBMCs or T cells enriched from blood (not recorded which). The receptor set was obtained from a woman aged 18-30 years who had been exposed to COVID-19. Both conserved end residues are part of each CDR3. The D gene is left open where the match is weak. Size is stated for part of the rows, as once, few or many counts, or as a class when the clone is expanded.

cdr3_length,j_call,d_call,v_call,clone_size,cdr3_aa,cdr3_nt
14,TRBJ2-1,TRBD2,TRBV10-3,once,CAISEAREGNEQFF,TGTGCCATCAGTGAGGCCCGGGAGGGTAATGAGCAGTTCTTC
13,TRBJ2-4,TRBD2,TRBV29-1,-,CSVATSGRNIQYF,TGCAGCGTTGCGACTAGCGGGAGGAACATTCAGTACTTC
13,TRBJ2-1,-,TRBV29-1,-,CSVVVVSYNEQFF,TGCAGCGTTGTCGTAGTCTCCTACAATGAGCAGTTCTTC
14,TRBJ2-4,TRBD1,TRBV19,-,CASSMTGASYIQYF,TGTGCCAGTAGTATGACAGGGGCGTCGTACATTCAGTACTTC
17,TRBJ1-4,TRBD1,TRBV7-2,few,CASSHAALGQGDEKLFF,TGTGCCAGCAGCCACGCGGCATTGGGACAGGGGGATGAAAAACTGTTTTTT
15,TRBJ2-1,-,TRBV4-3,-,CASSQGQTTNNEQFF,TGCGCCAGCAGCCAAGGGCAGACTACAAACAATGAGCAGTTCTTC
13,TRBJ1-1,-,TRBV29-1,once,CSVEQGFNTEAFF,TGCAGCGTTGAACAGGGGTTTAACACTGAAGCTTTCTTT
16,TRBJ2-2,TRBD1,TRBV30,few,CAWSRLGQANTGELFF,TGTGCCTGGAGTCGGCTGGGACAGGCGAACACCGGGGAGCTGTTTTTT
12,TRBJ1-4,-,TRBV28,-,CASSTTGGKLFF,TGTGCCAGCAGTACGACGGGTGGAAAACTGTTTTTT
16,TRBJ2-1,-,TRBV5-1,-,CASSLATGLAYNEQFF,TGCGCCAGCAGCTTGGCAACGGGACTGGCCTACAATGAGCAGTTCTTC
14,TRBJ1-2,-,TRBV2,few,CASIHPRRNYGYTF,TGTGCCAGCATCCACCCCCGGCGGAACTATGGCTACACCTTC
12,TRBJ2-7,-,TRBV18,-,CASSPQPYEQYF,TGTGCCAGCTCACCACAGCCCTACGAGCAGTACTTC
16,TRBJ1-2,-,TRBV19,once,CASSRAGQALLYGYTF,TGTGCCAGTAGCAGAGCGGGGCAGGCCCTCCTCTATGGCTACACCTTC
15,TRBJ2-1,TRBD2,TRBV11-3,-,CASSLLGGRMNEQFF,TGTGCCAGCAGCTTACTCGGCGGGAGGATGAATGAGCAGTTCTTC
14,TRBJ2-5,TRBD2,TRBV29-1,-,CSVEGREALETQYF,TGCAGCGTTGAAGGGCGGGAGGCGCTCGAGACCCAGTACTTC
15,TRBJ2-1,-,TRBV7-6,-,CASSLGMGGSNEQFF,TGTGCCAGCAGCCTAGGCATGGGGGGATCCAATGAGCAGTTCTTC
14,TRBJ2-7,-,TRBV20-1,-,CSASLPGASYEQYF,TGCAGTGCTAGTCTTCCGGGAGCATCCTACGAGCAGTACTTC
15,TRBJ1-2,TRBD1,TRBV6-5,once,CASSFSTTGDYGYTF,TGTGCCAGCAGTTTCTCCACGACAGGGGACTATGGCTACACCTTC
16,TRBJ1-2,-,TRBV7-2,-,CASSLNSRVPNYGYTF,TGTGCCAGCAGCTTAAATTCCCGGGTTCCTAACTATGGCTACACCTTC
13,TRBJ2-1,TRBD2,TRBV12-3/TRBV12-4,-,CAIWSGSHNEQFF,TGTGCCATCTGGAGCGGGAGCCACAATGAGCAGTTCTTC
16,TRBJ1-2,TRBD1,TRBV6-2/TRBV6-3,-,CASSYSFTGGDYGYTF,TGTGCCAGCAGTTACTCGTTCACAGGGGGAGACTATGGCTACACCTTC
13,TRBJ1-6,-,TRBV27,-,CASRGQGNSPLHF,TGTGCCAGCAGGGGACAAGGAAATTCACCCCTCCACTTT
18,TRBJ1-5,TRBD1,TRBV4-1,-,CASSPRTGSRVGNQPQHF,TGCGCCAGCAGCCCACGGACAGGGTCAAGAGTGGGCAATCAGCCCCAGCATTTT
14,TRBJ2-1,-,TRBV2,-,CASSFLEAYNEQFF,TGTGCCAGCTCCTTCCTCGAGGCCTACAATGAGCAGTTCTTC